These 18 T cell receptor beta chains share one sample of origin, sequenced in a study of blood T cell repertoires in COVID-19 (TCRdb year 2020). The method was the immunoSEQ multiplex PCR assay. This immuneACCESS table, as held by TCRdb, lists in-frame sequences with V and J called but not all clones. Of the missing ones, under half trace to an unresolved V gene in checked studies; the others have no known cause. The sample table shows roughly 99,000 clones, and about 87% are seen once. 6.8% of the sample lies in the top ten. Sample: peripheral blood. Receptor source: a man aged 50 or older with active or convalescent COVID-19.

The chain couples TRBV20-1 to TRBJ2-1; possibly TRBD1 for D (6 bases). Germline V gene sequence: CDR1 DFQATT, CDR2 SNEGSKA (reference sequence). The CDR3 runs to 10 residues. V was trimmed by 4 bases and J by 10 bases, leaving 8 bases between them. The CDR3: CSAKGQEQFF. The CDR3 nucleotides are TGCAGTGCTAAAGGACAGGAGCAGTTCTTC.

This clone appeared a few times. This chain connects TRBV7-2 to TRBJ1-5; the match to TRBD1 covers 7 bases. CDR1 is SGHTA and CDR2 is FQGNSA in the germline V gene. This CDR3 has 14 residues. Trimming removed 6 bases from V and 2 bases from J; junction bases left unmatched: 4. CDR3: CASSRQGGNQPQHF. The CDR3 nucleotides are TGTGCCAGCAGTCGACAGGGAGGCAATCAGCCCCAGCATTTT.

J is TRBJ1-5 and V is TRBV6-5; 8 nucleotides agree with TRBD1. This CDR3 comprises 16 residues. V lost 4 bases, J lost 0 bases, and 5 bases stayed unmatched. Germline CDR1 MNHEY, CDR2 SVGAGI. Written as DNA, the CDR3 is TGTGCCAGCAGTTTCAGGGGGCCAAGTAGCAATCAGCCCCAGCATTTT. Translating it yields CASSFRGPSSNQPQHF.

CDR3 nucleotides: TGTGCCACCAGCAGACAAACTCACGGGGGGCAGGGAAGCACAGATACGCAGTATTTT. Its protein is CATSRQTHGGQGSTDTQYF. The V and J genes are TRBV15 and TRBJ2-3; D perhaps matches TRBD2 (7 bases). The CDR3 has 19 amino acids. Germline V gene lookup returns CDR1 LNHNV and CDR2 YYDKDF (reference sequence). Trimming removed 2 bases at V and 0 bases at J, with 21 bases between. Full variable domain (rest looked up from reference TRBV15 and TRBJ2-3): DAMVIQNPRYQVTQFGKPVTLSCSQTLNHNVMYWYQQKSSQAPKLLFHYYDKDFNNEADTPDNFQSRRPNTSFCFLDIRSPGLGDTAMYLCATSRQTHGGQGSTDTQYFGPGTRLTVL.

The chain is built from TRBV7-9 and TRBJ2-3; weak D call: TRBD1 (5 bases). This CDR3 comprises 16 residues. The germline gives CDR1 SEHNR, CDR2 FQNEAQ (reference sequence). Trimming stripped 4 bases from V and 2 bases from J, with 16 bases between. In DNA form, the CDR3 reads TGTGCCAGCAGCTCCACTTGGGGCTCCTCCACAGATACGCAGTATTTT. Encoded protein: CASSSTWGSSTDTQYF.

The chain carries TRBV5-1 and TRBJ1-3, with unresolved D. Germline lookup yields CDR1 SGHRS and CDR2 YFSETQ. The germline V and J ends were trimmed by 0 bases and 0 bases, with 13 bases remaining between them. This CDR3 spans 17 amino acids. DNA of the CDR3: TGCGCCAGCAGCTTGGCCGGAGGGCCACGCTCTGGAAACACCATATATTTT. Residues: CASSLAGGPRSGNTIYF.

This CDR3 reads CSVGGSNQPQHF. CDR3 bases: TGCAGCGTTGGGGGCAGCAATCAGCCCCAGCATTTT. The chain uses TRBV29-1 and TRBJ1-5, with D possibly being TRBD1 (5 bases). Trimming removed 4 bases at V and 1 base at J, with 5 bases between. CDR1 and CDR2 (germline): SQVTM, ANQGSEA. The CDR3 extends over 12 amino acids.

The chain is built from TRBV11-2 and TRBJ2-1; D is possibly TRBD1 (6 bases). CDR3 length: 12 residues. Germline-derived CDR1 and CDR2 are SGHAT and FQNNGV. Trimming left V 2 bases short and J 12 bases short, with 11 bases between. The chain's CDR3 is CASSLTGKGQFF. CDR3 bases: TGTGCCAGCAGCTTAACAGGGAAAGGGCAGTTCTTC. The whole variable domain, filled in from reference TRBV11-2 and TRBJ2-1, reads EAGVAQSPRYKIIEKRQSVAFWCNPISGHATLYWYQQILGQGPKLLIQFQNNGVVDDSQLPKDRFSAERLKGVDSTLKIQPAKLEDSAVYLCASSLTGKGQFFGPGTRLTVL.

This clone was picked up a small number of times. V usage is TRBV5-1 and J usage is TRBJ1-6, with TRBD1 as a possible D gene (6 bases). CDR1 and CDR2 (germline): SGHRS, YFSETQ. V was cut by 1 base and J by 8 bases, with 19 bases left in between. CDR3 length: 17 amino acids. This chain's CDR3 is CASSLNRPGEPYSPLHF. The CDR3 nucleotides read TGCGCCAGCAGCTTGAATCGGCCAGGGGAACCATATTCACCCCTCCACTTT.

V and J are TRBV7-2 and TRBJ2-3; D is possibly TRBD2 (5 bases). The germline V gene encodes CDR1 SGHTA and CDR2 FQGNSA. V lost 5 bases to trimming and J lost 2 bases, with 11 bases between them. The CDR3 is 14 residues long. The CDR3 sequence is CASSLQRNTDTQYF. CDR3 bases: TGTGCCAGCAGCCTCCAGCGGAACACAGATACGCAGTATTTT.

J is TRBJ2-3 and V is TRBV5-1, with D possibly TRBD2 on 5 matching bases. Trimming cost V 4 bases and J 3 bases, with 15 bases left between them. CDR3 length: 15 amino acids. Germline V gene lookup returns CDR1 SGHRS and CDR2 YFSETQ. CDR3 in amino acids: CASSPLSGGTDTQYF. The CDR3 region has the DNA TGCGCCAGCAGCCCGCTCAGCGGTGGAACAGATACGCAGTATTTT.

The chain recombines TRBV30 with TRBJ2-1, with D perhaps matching TRBD2 (6 bases). Trimming removed 4 bases at V and 4 bases at J, with 14 bases between. The CDR3 runs 14 residues. Germline V lookup: CDR1 GTSNPN, CDR2 SVGIG (reference sequence). CDR3 protein: CAWTPGDRYNEQFF. The CDR3 coding sequence is TGTGCCTGGACCCCGGGAGACAGATACAATGAGCAGTTCTTC.

This clone has more than one count but fewer than ten. This rearrangement joins TRBV5-8 to TRBJ1-2; tentatively, D is TRBD1 (5 bases). CDR3 size: 17 residues. Between the trimmed V and J ends, which lost 4 bases and 1 base, there was a span of 20 bases. Looked up from germline, CDR1 is SGHTS and CDR2 is YDEGEE. CDR3 in DNA: TGTGCCAGCAGCCCCAGGGTTCCGGATTGGGATAACTATGGCTACACCTTC. Its translation is CASSPRVPDWDNYGYTF. Filled out from reference TRBV5-8 and TRBJ1-2, the complete variable domain reads EAGVTQSPTHLIKTRGQQATLRCSPISGHTSVYWYQQALGLGLQFLLWYDEGEERNRGNFPPRFSGRQFPNYSSELNVNALELEDSALYLCASSPRVPDWDNYGYTFGSGTRLTVV.

The rearrangement joins TRBV6-5 to TRBJ2-7; TRBD1 is a possible D gene (6 bases). Germline V gene sequence: CDR1 MNHEY, CDR2 SVGAGI. Deletions cut 5 bases from V and 0 bases from J, with 14 bases between. The length of the CDR3 is 15 residues. CDR3 sequence (DNA): TGTGCCAGCAGTAGAGACAGGTCTATCTCCTACGAGCAGTACTTC. The encoded protein is CASSRDRSISYEQYF.

The chain carries TRBV21-1 and TRBJ1-2; the table's D gene call, TRBD1, was not cross checked with the DNA. TRBV21-1 is tagged as a pseudogene. The CDR3 is 13 residues long. The CDR3, as DNA: TGTGCCAGCGCTACACAGGGGAACTATGGCTACACCTTC. Protein product: CASATQGNYGYTF.

V is TRBV5-4 and J is TRBJ2-7; 7 bases align to TRBD1. Per the germline V gene, CDR1 is SGHNT and CDR2 is YYREEE (reference sequence). The junction had 8 bases not matched to a gene; V was cut back by 3 bases and J by 2 bases. The CDR3 has 15 amino acids. The CDR3 bases are TGTGCCAGCAGCTCCCGGACAGGACTGACCTACGAGCAGTACTTC. Protein sequence: CASSSRTGLTYEQYF.

This clone was seen a single time. This chain links TRBV23-1 with TRBJ1-4; 8 bases align to TRBD1. TRBV23-1 is classed as an ORF, of uncertain function. V shed 1 base and J 5 bases; nucleotides not matched to a gene: 3. CDR3 length: 15 amino acids. DNA for the CDR3: TGCGCCAGCAGTCAATTCCGGGACAGGAATGAAAAACTGTTTTTT. Its translation: CASSQFRDRNEKLFF.

V usage is TRBV6-6 and J usage is TRBJ1-4; 9 nucleotides match TRBD1. Germline-derived CDR1 and CDR2 are MNHNY and SVGAGI (reference sequence). V lost 6 bases to trimming and J lost 10 bases; unmatched junction nucleotides: 9. The CDR3 length is 14 residues. In DNA, the CDR3 is TGTGCCAGCAGGCCGGGACAGGGAGTCGTAAAACTGTTTTTT. This translates into CASRPGQGVVKLFF.